This record covers a single T cell receptor beta chain. The antigen is undetermined. The method was immunoSEQ multiplex PCR; TCRdb's version includes in-frame clones alone and lacks a portion of them. The sample holds around 66,000 clones, 74% seen once. The length of the CDR3 is 15 residues. The V segment lost 7 bases and the J segment 6 bases; nucleotides outside the gene matches: 8. Germline assignment: CDR1 KGHDR and CDR2 SFDVKD. The entry originates in a study of vaccination effects on CD4 cells after COVID-19. As for the study in general: Around 2.1 million PBMC per well were cultured with approximately 9.7 IU/ml IL-2 and approximately 9.1 ug/ml peptides.

Once cultured for roughly nine days, the cells underwent separation to obtain CD4+ T cells. Each participant was administered two doses of either the BNT162b2 or the mRNA-1273 vaccine. Points from the study as a whole: Long after vaccination, the clones induced by infection and by vaccine shrank markedly in size.

The clonotype was recovered from a human donor who received a COVID-19 vaccine. Sequenced material: CD4+ T cells from PBMCs cultured without peptide, taken after COVID-19 vaccination. V and J are TRBV24-1 and TRBJ2-3, with TRBD2 identical over 11 bases. Here the CDR3 reads CATSHFVAGGDTQYF. The CDR3, as DNA: TGTGCCACCAGCCACTTCGTAGCGGGGGGGGATACGCAGTATTTT.